The 2 T cell receptor beta chains given below trace back to one sample, sequenced in a study of T cells in Graves' hyperthyroidism and ophthalmopathy. Amplified TCR beta CDR3 regions derived from RNA transcripts. First-round RT-PCR with HTBI primers amplified the TCR CDR3 region. MiXCR was run by TCRdb on the multiplex PCR reads, yielding one entry per CDR3 protein. The sample lists 400,000 to 500,000 distinct CDR3 sequences, about 13% seen once, with approximately 5.3% in the top ten. The source material was blood. These receptors were collected from a woman in her late teens or twenties with Graves' hyperthyroidism.

J is TRBJ2-7 and V is TRBV5-1; possibly TRBD1 for D (6 bases). CDR1 and CDR2 (germline): SGHRS, YFSETQ. CDR3 length: 13 amino acids. The V end lost 0 bases, the J end lost 7 bases, and 11 bases lay between the germline ends. The CDR3 protein is CASSLAIGGEQYF. CDR3 sequence (DNA): TGCGCCAGCAGCTTGGCAATAGGGGGAGAGCAGTACTTC.

The chain is built from TRBV4-3 and TRBJ2-2; D uncertain. Germline V gene data show CDR1 as LGHNA and CDR2 as YSLEER. This CDR3 contains 14 residues. V lost 1 base and J 1 base, leaving 4 bases between the germline ends. The CDR3 sequence is CASSQVENTGELFF. The CDR3 bases are TGCGCCAGCAGCCAAGTGGAGAACACCGGGGAGCTGTTTTTT.